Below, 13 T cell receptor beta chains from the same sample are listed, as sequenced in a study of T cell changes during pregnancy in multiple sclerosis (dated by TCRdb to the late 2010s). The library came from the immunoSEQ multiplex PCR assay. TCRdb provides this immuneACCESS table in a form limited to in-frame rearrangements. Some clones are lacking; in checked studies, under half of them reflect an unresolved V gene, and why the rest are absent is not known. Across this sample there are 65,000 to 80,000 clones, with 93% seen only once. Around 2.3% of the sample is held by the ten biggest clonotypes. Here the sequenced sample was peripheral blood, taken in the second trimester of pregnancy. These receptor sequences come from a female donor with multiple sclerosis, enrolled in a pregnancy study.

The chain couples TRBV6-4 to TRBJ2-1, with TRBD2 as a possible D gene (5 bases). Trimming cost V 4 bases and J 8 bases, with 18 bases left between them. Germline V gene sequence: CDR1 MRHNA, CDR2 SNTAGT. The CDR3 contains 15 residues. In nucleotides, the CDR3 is TGTGCCAGCAGTGCAGCGGACGACCTCGGGCATGAGCAGTTCTTC. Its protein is CASSAADDLGHEQFF.

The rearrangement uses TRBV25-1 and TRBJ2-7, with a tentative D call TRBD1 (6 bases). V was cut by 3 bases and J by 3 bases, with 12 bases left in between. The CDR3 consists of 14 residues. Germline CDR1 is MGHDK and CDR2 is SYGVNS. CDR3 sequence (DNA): TGTGCCAGCAGTGATACAGGGCCTATCTACGAGCAGTACTTC. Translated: CASSDTGPIYEQYF.

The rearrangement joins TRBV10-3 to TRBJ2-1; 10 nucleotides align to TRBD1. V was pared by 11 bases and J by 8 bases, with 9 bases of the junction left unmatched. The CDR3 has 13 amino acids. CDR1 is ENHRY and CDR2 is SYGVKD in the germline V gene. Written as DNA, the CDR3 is TGTGCCTTTAAAGATGGGACAGGGGATGAGCAGTTCTTC. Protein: CAFKDGTGDEQFF.

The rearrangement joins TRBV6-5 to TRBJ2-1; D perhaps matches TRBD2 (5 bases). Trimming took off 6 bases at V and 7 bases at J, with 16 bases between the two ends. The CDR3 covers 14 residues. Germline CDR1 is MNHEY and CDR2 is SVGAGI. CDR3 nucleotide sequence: TGTGCCAGCAGACCCTGGGCGCGGGTGAATGAGCAGTTCTTC. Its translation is CASRPWARVNEQFF.

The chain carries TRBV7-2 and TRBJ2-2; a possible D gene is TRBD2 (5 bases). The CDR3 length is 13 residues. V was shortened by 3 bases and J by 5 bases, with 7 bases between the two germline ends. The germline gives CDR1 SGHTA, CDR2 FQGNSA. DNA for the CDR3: TGTGCCAGCAGCTTCGGGGAAACCGGGGAGCTGTTTTTT. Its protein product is CASSFGETGELFF.

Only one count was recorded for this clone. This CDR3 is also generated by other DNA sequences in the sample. The CDR3 region is CASSLGSGGTEAFF. Here the CDR3 DNA reads TGTGCCAGCAGTCTGGGTTCGGGGGGCACTGAAGCTTTCTTT. V usage is TRBV27 and J usage is TRBJ1-1; weak D call: TRBD1 (5 bases). This CDR3 has 14 residues. V was clipped by 5 bases and J by 4 bases, with 14 bases between them. Germline CDR1 and CDR2: MNHEY and SMNVEV (reference sequence).

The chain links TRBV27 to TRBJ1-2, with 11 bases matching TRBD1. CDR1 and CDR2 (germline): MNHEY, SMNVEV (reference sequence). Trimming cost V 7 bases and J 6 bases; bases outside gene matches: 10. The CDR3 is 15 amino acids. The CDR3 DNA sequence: TGTGCCAGCACCCACGCGGACAGGGGGCCGGATGGCTACACCTTC. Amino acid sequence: CASTHADRGPDGYTF.

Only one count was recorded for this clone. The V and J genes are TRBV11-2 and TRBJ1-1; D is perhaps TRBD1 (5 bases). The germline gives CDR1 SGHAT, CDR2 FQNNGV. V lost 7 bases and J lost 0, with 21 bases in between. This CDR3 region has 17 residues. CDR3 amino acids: CASTSLGAKVMNTEAFF. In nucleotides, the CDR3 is TGTGCCAGCACTTCCCTTGGGGCGAAGGTTATGAACACTGAAGCTTTCTTT. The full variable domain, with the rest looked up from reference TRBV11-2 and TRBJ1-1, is EAGVAQSPRYKIIEKRQSVAFWCNPISGHATLYWYQQILGQGPKLLIQFQNNGVVDDSQLPKDRFSAERLKGVDSTLKIQPAKLEDSAVYLCASTSLGAKVMNTEAFFGQGTRLTVV.

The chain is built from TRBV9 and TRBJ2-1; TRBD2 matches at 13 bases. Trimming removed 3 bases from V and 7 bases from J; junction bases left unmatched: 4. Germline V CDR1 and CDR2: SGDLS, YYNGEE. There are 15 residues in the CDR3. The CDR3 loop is CASSGGTSGDNEQFF. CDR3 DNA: TGTGCCAGCAGCGGGGGGACTAGCGGGGATAATGAGCAGTTCTTC. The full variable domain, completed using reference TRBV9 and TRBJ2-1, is DSGVTQTPKHLITATGQRVTLRCSPRSGDLSVYWYQQSLDQGLQFLIQYYNGEERAKGNILERFSAQQFPDLHSELNLSSLELGDSALYFCASSGGTSGDNEQFFGPGTRLTVL.

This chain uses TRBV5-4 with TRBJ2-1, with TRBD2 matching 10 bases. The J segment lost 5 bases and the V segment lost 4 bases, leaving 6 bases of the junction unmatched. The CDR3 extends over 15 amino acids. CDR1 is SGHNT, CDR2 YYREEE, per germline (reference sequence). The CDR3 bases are TGTGCCAGCAGCACTCGGACTAGCGGCAACAATGAGCAGTTCTTC. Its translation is CASSTRTSGNNEQFF.

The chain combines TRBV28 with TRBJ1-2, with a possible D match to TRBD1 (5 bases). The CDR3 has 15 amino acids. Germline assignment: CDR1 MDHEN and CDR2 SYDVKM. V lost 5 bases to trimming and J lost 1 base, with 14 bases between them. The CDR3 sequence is CASSPRSDSNYGYTF. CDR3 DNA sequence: TGTGCCAGCAGTCCCCGCTCCGACAGTAACTATGGCTACACCTTC.

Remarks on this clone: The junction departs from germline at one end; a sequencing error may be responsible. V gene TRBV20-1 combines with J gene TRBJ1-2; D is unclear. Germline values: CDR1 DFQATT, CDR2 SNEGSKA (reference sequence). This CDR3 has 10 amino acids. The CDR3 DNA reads TGCAGTGCGAGAGACGATGGCTACACCTTC. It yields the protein CSARDDGYTF.

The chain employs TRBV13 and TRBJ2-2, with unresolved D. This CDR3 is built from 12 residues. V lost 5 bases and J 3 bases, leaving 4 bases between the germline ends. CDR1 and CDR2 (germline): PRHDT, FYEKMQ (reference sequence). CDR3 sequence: CASSPYTGELFF. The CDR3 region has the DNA TGTGCCAGCAGCCCTTACACCGGGGAGCTGTTTTTT.